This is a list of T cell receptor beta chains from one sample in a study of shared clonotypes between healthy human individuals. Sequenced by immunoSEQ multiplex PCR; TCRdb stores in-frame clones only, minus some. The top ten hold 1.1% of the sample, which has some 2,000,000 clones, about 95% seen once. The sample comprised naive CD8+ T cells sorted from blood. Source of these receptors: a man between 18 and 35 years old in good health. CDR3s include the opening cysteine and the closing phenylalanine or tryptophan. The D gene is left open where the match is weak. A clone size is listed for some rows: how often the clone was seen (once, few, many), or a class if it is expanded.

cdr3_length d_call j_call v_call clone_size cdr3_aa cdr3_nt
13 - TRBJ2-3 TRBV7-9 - CASSFYSTDTQYF TGTGCCAGCAGCTTTTACAGCACAGATACGCAGTATTTT
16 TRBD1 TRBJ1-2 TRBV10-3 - CAISDLSTGLVYGYTF TGTGCCATCAGTGATCTCTCGACAGGGCTGGTCTATGGCTACACCTTC
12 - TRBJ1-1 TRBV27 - CASSFGAFEAFF TGTGCCAGCAGCTTCGGGGCGTTTGAAGCTTTCTTT
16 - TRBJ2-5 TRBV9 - CASSTNPGTSQETQYF TGTGCCAGCAGCACCAACCCCGGGACATCCCAAGAGACCCAGTACTTC
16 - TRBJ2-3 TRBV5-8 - CASSLDLLLMADTQYF TGTGCCAGCAGCTTGGACCTACTTTTAATGGCTGATACGCAGTATTTT
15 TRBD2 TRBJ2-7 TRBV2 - CASNYGLAETYEQYF TGTGCCAGCAATTATGGCCTAGCGGAAACCTACGAGCAGTACTTC
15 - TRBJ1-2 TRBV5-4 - CASSQGTPNYFGYTF TGTGCCAGCAGCCAAGGGACACCCAATTATTTTGGCTACACCTTC
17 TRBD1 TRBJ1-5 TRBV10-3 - CASLDPGQGSSNQPQHF TGTGCCAGCCTCGACCCGGGACAGGGGTCTAGCAATCAGCCCCAGCATTTT
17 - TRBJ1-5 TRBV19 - CASSYITGASGNQPQHF TGTGCCAGTAGTTATATAACGGGCGCATCGGGCAATCAGCCCCAGCATTTT
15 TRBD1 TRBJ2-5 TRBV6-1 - CASAVIWGQQETQYF TGTGCCAGCGCAGTTATTTGGGGACAGCAAGAGACCCAGTACTTC
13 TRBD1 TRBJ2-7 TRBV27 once CASSSDRTYEQYF TGTGCCAGCAGTTCGGACAGGACGTACGAGCAGTACTTC
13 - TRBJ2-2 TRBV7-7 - CASSDGTTGELFF TGTGCTAGCAGCGATGGGACGACCGGGGAGCTGTTTTTT
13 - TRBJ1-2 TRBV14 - CASSQGSRYGYTF TGTGCCAGCAGCCAGGGTAGTAGGTATGGCTACACCTTC
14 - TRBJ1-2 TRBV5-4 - CASSSPGAGEGYTF TGTGCCAGCAGCTCGCCCGGCGCAGGGGAAGGCTACACCTTC
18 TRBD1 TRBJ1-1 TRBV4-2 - CASSQQIRQGRSNTEAFF TGTGCCAGCAGCCAACAGATCAGACAGGGGCGATCGAACACTGAAGCTTTCTTT
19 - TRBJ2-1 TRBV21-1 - CASSKGRLAGGLVHNEQFF TGTGCCAGCAGCAAAGGACGACTAGCGGGAGGACTGGTACACAATGAGCAGTTCTTC
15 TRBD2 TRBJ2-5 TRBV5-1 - CASSLGGGALETQYF TGCGCCAGCAGCTTGGGCGGGGGGGCCCTGGAGACCCAGTACTTC
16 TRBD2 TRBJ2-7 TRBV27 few CASSPSSGESSYEQYF TGTGCCAGCAGTCCCTCTAGCGGGGAGAGCTCCTACGAGCAGTACTTC
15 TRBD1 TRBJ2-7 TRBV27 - CASSLSGQGSLEQYF TGTGCCAGCAGTTTATCGGGACAGGGGTCCCTCGAGCAGTACTTC
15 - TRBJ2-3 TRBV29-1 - CSVEDRGGSTDTQYF TGCAGCGTTGAAGATCGGGGCGGGAGCACAGATACGCAGTATTTT
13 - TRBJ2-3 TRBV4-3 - CASSQELSDTQYF TGCGCCAGCAGCCAAGAGTTATCAGATACGCAGTATTTT
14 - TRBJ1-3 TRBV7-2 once CASSPILQGNTIYF TGTGCCAGCAGCCCCATCCTCCAGGGAAACACCATATATTTT
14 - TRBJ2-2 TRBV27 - CASSKGTHTRELFF TGTGCCAGCAGTAAAGGGACACACACCCGGGAGCTGTTTTTT
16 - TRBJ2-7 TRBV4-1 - CASSQDPGEGAYEQYF TGCGCCAGCAGCCAAGATCCGGGGGAGGGGGCATACGAGCAGTACTTC
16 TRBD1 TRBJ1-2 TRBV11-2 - CASSLLPRGQGYGYTF TGTGCCAGCAGCTTACTGCCCAGGGGACAGGGCTACGGCTACACCTTC
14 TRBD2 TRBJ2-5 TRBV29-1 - CSVNGLAPQETQYF TGCAGCGTTAACGGACTAGCGCCTCAAGAGACCCAGTACTTC
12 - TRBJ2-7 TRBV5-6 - CASSLGTYEQYF TGTGCCAGCAGCTTGGGAACCTACGAGCAGTACTTC
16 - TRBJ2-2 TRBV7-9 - CASSLGSGSNTGELFF TGTGCCAGCAGCTTAGGGAGCGGGTCGAACACCGGGGAGCTGTTTTTT
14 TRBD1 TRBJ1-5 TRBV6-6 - CASRDRDPHQPQHF TGTGCCAGCAGGGACAGGGACCCACATCAGCCCCAGCATTTT
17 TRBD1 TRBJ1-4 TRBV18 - CASSHSRGQDPNEKLFF TGTGCCAGCTCACATAGTAGGGGACAGGATCCTAATGAAAAACTGTTTTTT
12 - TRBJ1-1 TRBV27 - CASEGVGTEAFF TGTGCCAGCGAGGGGGTGGGCACTGAAGCTTTCTTT
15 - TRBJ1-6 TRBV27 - CASSQTREVRSPLHF TGTGCCAGCAGCCAGACCCGGGAAGTTAGGTCACCCCTCCACTTT
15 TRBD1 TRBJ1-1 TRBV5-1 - CASSLGQGENTEAFF TGCGCCAGCAGCTTGGGACAGGGCGAAAACACTGAAGCTTTCTTT
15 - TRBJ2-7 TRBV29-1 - CSVSAEGPALYEQYF TGCAGCGTTTCCGCCGAAGGGCCAGCGCTCTACGAGCAGTACTTC
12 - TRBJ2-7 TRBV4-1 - CASSQVSDEQYF TGCGCCAGCAGCCAAGTCTCTGACGAGCAGTACTTC
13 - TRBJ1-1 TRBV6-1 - CASSEVTRQEAFF TGTGCCAGCAGTGAAGTAACGAGACAGGAAGCTTTCTTT
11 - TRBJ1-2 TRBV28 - CASRGGYGYTF TGTGCCAGTAGGGGGGGCTATGGCTACACCTTC
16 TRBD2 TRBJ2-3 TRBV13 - CASSLRREGSTDTQYF TGTGCCAGCAGCTTAAGGCGGGAGGGAAGCACAGATACGCAGTATTTT
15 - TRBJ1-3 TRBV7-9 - CASSFGALGGNTIYF TGTGCCAGCAGCTTCGGGGCTCTGGGAGGAAACACCATATATTTT
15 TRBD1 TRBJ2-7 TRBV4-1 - CASSPSGGLPHEQYF TGCGCCAGCAGCCCGTCAGGGGGTCTACCCCACGAGCAGTACTTC
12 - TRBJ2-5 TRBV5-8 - CASSLEYEAQYF TGTGCCAGCAGCTTGGAATATGAGGCCCAGTACTTC